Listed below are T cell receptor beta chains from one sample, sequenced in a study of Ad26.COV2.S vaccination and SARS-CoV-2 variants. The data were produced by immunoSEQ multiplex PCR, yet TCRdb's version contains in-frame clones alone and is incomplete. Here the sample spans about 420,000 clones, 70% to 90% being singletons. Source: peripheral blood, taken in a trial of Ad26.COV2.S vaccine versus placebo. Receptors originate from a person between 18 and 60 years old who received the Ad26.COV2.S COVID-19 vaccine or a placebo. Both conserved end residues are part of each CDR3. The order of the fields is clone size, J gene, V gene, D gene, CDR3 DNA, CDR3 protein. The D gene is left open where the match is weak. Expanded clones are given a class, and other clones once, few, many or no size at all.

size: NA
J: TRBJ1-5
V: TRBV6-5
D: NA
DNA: TGTGCCAGCAGTTACAAGGGGAGCAATCAGCCCCAGCATTTT
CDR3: CASSYKGSNQPQHF

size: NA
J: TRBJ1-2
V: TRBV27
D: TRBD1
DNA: TGTGCCAGCAGTGTACCAGGGGGCCATGGCTACACCTTC
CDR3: CASSVPGGHGYTF

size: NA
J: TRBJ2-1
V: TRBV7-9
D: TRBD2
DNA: TGTGCCAGCAGCTTAGCGCAACTAGCGATTCTCTACAATGAGCAGTTCTTC
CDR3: CASSLAQLAILYNEQFF

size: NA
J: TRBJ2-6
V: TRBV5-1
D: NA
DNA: TGCGCCAGCAAAAATAGCGCAGGGTTAACTGGGGCCAACGTCCTGACTTTC
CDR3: CASKNSAGLTGANVLTF

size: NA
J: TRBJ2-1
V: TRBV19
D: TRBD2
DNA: TGTGCCAGTAGTACCAGACTAGCGGGGGGGCCGGACAATGAGCAGTTCTTC
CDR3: CASSTRLAGGPDNEQFF

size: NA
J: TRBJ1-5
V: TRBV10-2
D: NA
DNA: TGCGCCAGCAATCCCTTGGGCAATCAGCCCCAGCATTTT
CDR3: CASNPLGNQPQHF

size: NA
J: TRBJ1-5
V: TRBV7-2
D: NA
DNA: TGTGCCAGCAGCTTAGGACAAAATAGCAATCAGCCCCAGCATTTT
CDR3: CASSLGQNSNQPQHF

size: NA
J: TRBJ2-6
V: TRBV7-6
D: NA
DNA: TGTGCCAGCAGCCCAGAGGGGGAAGGAGGGGCCAACGTCCTGACTTTC
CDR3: CASSPEGEGGANVLTF

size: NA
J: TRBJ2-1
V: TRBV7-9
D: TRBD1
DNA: TGTGCCAGCAGCCATCGGGACAGGCACAATGAGCAGTTCTTC
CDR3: CASSHRDRHNEQFF

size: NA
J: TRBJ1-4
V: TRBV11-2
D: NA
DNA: TGTGCCAGCACCCTCGGGGGGCCAACTAATGAAAAACTGTTTTTT
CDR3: CASTLGGPTNEKLFF

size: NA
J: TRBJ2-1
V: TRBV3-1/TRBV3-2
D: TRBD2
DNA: TGTGCCAGCAGCCGATCTAGCGGGGGAAATGAGCAGTTCTTC
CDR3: CASSRSSGGNEQFF

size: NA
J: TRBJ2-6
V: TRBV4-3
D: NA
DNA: TGCGCCAGCAGCCAAGGTATAGGGAGTGGGGCCAACGTCCTGACTTTC
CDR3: CASSQGIGSGANVLTF

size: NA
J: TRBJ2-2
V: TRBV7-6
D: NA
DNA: TGTGCCAGCAGGTCCCGCGGGGAAGAGGGCACCGGGGAGCTGTTTTTT
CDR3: CASRSRGEEGTGELFF

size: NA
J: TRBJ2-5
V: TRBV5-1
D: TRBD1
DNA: TGCGCCAGCAGCCCGGGGGGACAGGGGGTTAGGGAGACCCAGTACTTC
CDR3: CASSPGGQGVRETQYF

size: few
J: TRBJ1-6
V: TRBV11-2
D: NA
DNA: TGTGCCAGCAGCTTAGAGGGCAGGGCACATTCACCCCTCCACTTT
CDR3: CASSLEGRAHSPLHF

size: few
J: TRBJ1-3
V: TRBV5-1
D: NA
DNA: TGCGCCAGCAGACCGACGCCTGGAAACACCATATATTTT
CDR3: CASRPTPGNTIYF

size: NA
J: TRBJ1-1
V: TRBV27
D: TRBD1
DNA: TGTGCCAGCAGTCTTACAGGGGTCACTGAAGCTTTCTTT
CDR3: CASSLTGVTEAFF

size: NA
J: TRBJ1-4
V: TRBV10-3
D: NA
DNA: TGTGCCATTTTGGACAAGACTAATGAAAAACTGTTTTTT
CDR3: CAILDKTNEKLFF

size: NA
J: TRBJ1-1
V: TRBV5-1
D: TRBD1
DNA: TGCGCCAGCAGCTTGGCCGGGGACAGTACTGTGGCTTTCTTT
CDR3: CASSLAGDSTVAFF

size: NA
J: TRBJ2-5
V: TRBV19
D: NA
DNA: TGTGCCAGTACCCAGGGAGGATATCAGACCCAGTACTTC
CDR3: CASTQGGYQTQYF

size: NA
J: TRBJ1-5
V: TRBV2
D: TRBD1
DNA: TGTGCCAGCCAAGGGGACAGGGTTGTTGGCAATCAGCCCCAGCATTTT
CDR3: CASQGDRVVGNQPQHF

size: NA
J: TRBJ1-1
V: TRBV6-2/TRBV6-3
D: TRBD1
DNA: TGTGCCAGCAGCGGACCGGGACAGGGGTACACTGAAGCTTTCTTT
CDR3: CASSGPGQGYTEAFF

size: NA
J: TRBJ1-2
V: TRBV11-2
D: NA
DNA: TGTGCCAGCAGCTTAGATCTTTTCGACGCTAACTATGGCTACACCTTC
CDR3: CASSLDLFDANYGYTF

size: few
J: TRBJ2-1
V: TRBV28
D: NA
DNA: TGTGCCAGCAGTCCGCCTGGTGACCCCTACAATGAGCAGTTCTTC
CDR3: CASSPPGDPYNEQFF

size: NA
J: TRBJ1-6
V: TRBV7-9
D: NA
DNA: TGTGCCAGCAGCTTAGAGGCTGACTCACCCCTCCACTTT
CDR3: CASSLEADSPLHF

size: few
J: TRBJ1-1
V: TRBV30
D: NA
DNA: TGTGCCTGGAGTTTGGGGACACCGAACACTGAAGCTTTCTTT
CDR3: CAWSLGTPNTEAFF

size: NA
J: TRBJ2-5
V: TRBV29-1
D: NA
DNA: TGCAGCGTTGGAACGCTACAAGAGACCCAGTACTTC
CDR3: CSVGTLQETQYF

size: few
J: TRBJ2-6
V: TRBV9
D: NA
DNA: TGTGCCAGCAGCGTAGATCCTGGGGCCAACGTCCTGACTTTC
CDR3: CASSVDPGANVLTF

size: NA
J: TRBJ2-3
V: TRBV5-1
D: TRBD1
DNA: TGCGCCAGCAGCTTGGTTTCCCCCCACGCGTGGCAGGGGGCAGATACGCAGTATTTT
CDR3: CASSLVSPHAWQGADTQYF

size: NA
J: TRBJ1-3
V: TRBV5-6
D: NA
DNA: TGTGCCAGCAGCTTGGTTGGAAACACCATATATTTT
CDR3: CASSLVGNTIYF

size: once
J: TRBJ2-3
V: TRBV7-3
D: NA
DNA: TGTGCCAGCAGCCCCCGAATAGGAGGCACAGATACGCAGTATTTT
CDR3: CASSPRIGGTDTQYF

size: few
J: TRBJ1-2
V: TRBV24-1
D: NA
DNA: TGTGCCACCAGTGACCCTTCAAGGGACTATGGCTACACCTTC
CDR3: CATSDPSRDYGYTF

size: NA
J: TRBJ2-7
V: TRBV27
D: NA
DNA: TGTGCCAGCAGAAAGGGCCTCTATCACTACGAGCAGTACTTC
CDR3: CASRKGLYHYEQYF

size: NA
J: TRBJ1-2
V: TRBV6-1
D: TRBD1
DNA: TGTGCCAGCAGTGATGGCAGGGGGTATGGCTACACCTTC
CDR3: CASSDGRGYGYTF

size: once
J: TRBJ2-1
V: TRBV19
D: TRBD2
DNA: TGTGCCAGTAGTGGGACTAGCGGGGGTTATGAGCAGTTCTTC
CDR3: CASSGTSGGYEQFF

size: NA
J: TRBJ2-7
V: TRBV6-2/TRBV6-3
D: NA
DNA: TGTGCCAGCAGTTACGGGCAGTCCTCCTACGAGCAGTACTTC
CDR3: CASSYGQSSYEQYF

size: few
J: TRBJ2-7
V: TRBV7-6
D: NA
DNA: TGTGCCAGCAGCCCTATAGGTAACTACGAGCAGTACTTC
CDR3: CASSPIGNYEQYF

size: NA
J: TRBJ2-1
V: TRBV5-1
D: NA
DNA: TGCGCCAGCAGCACGGGACCAAGCTCCTACAATGAGCAGTTCTTC
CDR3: CASSTGPSSYNEQFF

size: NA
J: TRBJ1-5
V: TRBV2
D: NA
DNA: TGTGCCAGCAGTAACAGGGAGATCCCCAATCAGCCCCAGCATTTT
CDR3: CASSNREIPNQPQHF

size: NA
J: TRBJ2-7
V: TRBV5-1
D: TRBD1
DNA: TGCGCCAGCAGCTTGGCGGGACAGGGTTCCTACGAGCAGTACTTC
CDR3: CASSLAGQGSYEQYF

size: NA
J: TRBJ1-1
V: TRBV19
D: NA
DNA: TGTGCCAGTAGCACGGCGGCATTGAACACTGAAGCTTTCTTT
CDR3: CASSTAALNTEAFF

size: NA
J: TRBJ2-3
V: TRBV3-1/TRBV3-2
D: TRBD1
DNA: TGTGCCAGCCGCCAAACAGGGGGCACAGATACGCAGTATTTT
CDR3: CASRQTGGTDTQYF

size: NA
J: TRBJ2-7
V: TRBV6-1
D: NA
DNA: TGTGCCAGCAGTTTCGTCGGGGGGCCATCCTACGAGCAGTACTTC
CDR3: CASSFVGGPSYEQYF

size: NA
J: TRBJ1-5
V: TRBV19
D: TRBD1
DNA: TGTGCCAGCCGTAAGGGGGCAGGTCAGCCCCAGCATTTT
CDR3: CASRKGAGQPQHF

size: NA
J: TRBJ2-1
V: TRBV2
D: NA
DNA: TGTGCCAGCAGTGAAGGCTTGGTCTCCTACAATGAGCAGTTCTTC
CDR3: CASSEGLVSYNEQFF